A single T cell receptor (beta chain) is shown here with its context. The CDR3 is 15 residues long. Trimming removed 5 bases from V and 2 bases from J; junction bases left unmatched: 5. Germline V gene data show CDR1 as MNHNS and CDR2 as SASEGT. These data belong to a study of T-cell reconstitution after alpha-beta-depleted transplantation in children. A library of TCRbeta sequences, prepared with unique molecular identifiers, was generated. TCRdb passed the PCR reads through MiXCR, listing each CDR3 protein once. Of approximately 400,000 distinct CDR3 sequences detected, under 13% appear once; the ten largest clones hold 5% to 6.5%.

This TCR came from a human donor who donated a stem cell graft to a child with acute myeloid leukemia. Here the sequenced sample was PBMCs from the stem cell graft donor, taken from the stem cell graft. This sequence joins TRBV6-1 and TRBJ2-3; the match to TRBD2 covers 9 bases. The CDR3, as DNA: TGTGCCAGCAGTCCCAGCGGGGGGCCCACAGATACGCAGTATTTT. Amino acids: CASSPSGGPTDTQYF.